This TCR beta chain stems from a study of metastatic and nonmetastatic thyroid tumors. About the study: Repertoires of blood and of tissue (tumor or nodule) from malignant and benign thyroid patients were compared.

Under the authors' procedure: Building a distant-metastasis classifier for papillary thyroid cancer drew on CDR3 differences across clinicopathological groups. Using MiXCR, TCRdb reanalyzed the PCR reads. The V and J calls and clone size come from TCRdb's table, not from the authors' own analysis. The top ten clones hold 15% to 20% of a sample with approximately 32,000 clones, about 33% of them seen once. Broader study findings: Malignant thyroid tumors reportedly exceeded benign nodules significantly in TCR beta diversity, with the difference appearing in blood and tumor.

No treatment of any kind had been given to any patient before thyroid surgery. This clone was seen only a few times. The antigen is unknown. Germline assignment: CDR1 WNHNN and CDR2 SYGVQD (reference sequence). The CDR3 contains 15 residues. The V gene end was trimmed by 5 bases and the J gene end by 2 bases; junction bases not matched to a gene: 5. The sequencing input was tumor tissue. This chain joins TRBV10-1 and TRBJ2-7; TRBD2 matches at 11 bases. The sequence came from a female donor with papillary thyroid cancer or a benign thyroid nodule (not recorded which). Some clones in this sample may be carry-over from other donors' samples. The CDR3 region is CASSFASGGPYEQYF. CDR3 bases: TGCGCCAGCAGTTTTGCTAGCGGGGGGCCCTACGAGCAGTACTTC.